The 18 T cell receptor beta chains below all came from one sample that was sequenced in a study of cytomegalovirus exposure and HLA in healthy donors. The PCR was carried out with 60 Vbeta primers and 13 Jbeta primers. Clones were sequenced by immunoSEQ multiplex PCR, and TCRdb holds only the in-frame ones, with some missing. The sample carries some 150,000 clones, around four fifths recorded once. Sequencing was performed on PBMCs. Receptors originate from a man over 45 in good health and CMV-seropositive.

This sequence joins TRBV15 and TRBJ1-1; D remains unclear. The germline V gene has CDR1 LNHNV and CDR2 YYDKDF (reference sequence). The V end was cut by 0 bases, the J end by 0 bases, with 11 bases between. The CDR3 is made up of 16 amino acids. CDR3 loop: CATSRDISELNTEAFF. The CDR3 DNA reads as TGTGCCACCAGCAGAGATATTAGTGAGTTGAACACTGAAGCTTTCTTT.

The chain has TRBV7-9 and TRBJ1-1; 7 nucleotides match TRBD1. The CDR3 is 14 residues long. With 4 bases clipped from V and 5 bases from J, the junction kept 7 bases outside the gene matches. Germline V gives CDR1 SEHNR, CDR2 FQNEAQ (reference sequence). CDR3 nucleotides: TGTGCCAGCAGCTCGTCAGGGGGAGCGACTGAAGCTTTCTTT. Amino acids: CASSSSGGATEAFF.

This clone was recorded only once. This chain uses TRBV18 with TRBJ2-3; 7 nucleotides align to TRBD1. Looked up from germline, CDR1 is KGHSH and CDR2 is LQKENI. Trimming took 3 bases from V and 6 from J; bases not matched to a gene: 6. The CDR3 is made up of 14 amino acids. CDR3 residues: CASSPNEGGDTQYF. DNA of the CDR3: TGTGCCAGCTCACCTAATGAAGGGGGCGATACGCAGTATTTT.

Comments on this clone: The same CDR3 arises from other DNA sequences in this sample as well. This rearrangement joins TRBV18 to TRBJ2-7; D ambiguous. V shed 2 bases and J shed 3 bases, with 5 bases lying between them. The germline CDR1 and CDR2 sequences are KGHSH and LQKENI. The CDR3 sequence is 12 residues long. The CDR3 region has the DNA TGTGCCAGCTCACCAGGCGGCTACGAGCAGTACTTC. This translates into CASSPGGYEQYF.

The V and J genes are TRBV6-5 and TRBJ2-2, with 8 bases that match TRBD1. Germline trimming cut 6 bases from V and 5 bases from J; bases unmatched to any gene: 5. Germline V CDR1 and CDR2: MNHEY, SVGAGI. The CDR3 totals 14 residues. The CDR3 is CASSSDRVTGELFF. CDR3 DNA: TGTGCCAGCAGCTCGGACAGGGTTACCGGGGAGCTGTTTTTT.

The chain's CDR3 is CASSLRLTGTEAFF. For the CDR3, the DNA is TGTGCCAGCAGCTTGAGGCTCACGGGGACTGAAGCTTTCTTT. The chain joins TRBV11-2 to TRBJ1-1; no reliable D call. The germline CDR1 and CDR2 sequences are SGHAT and FQNNGV. This CDR3 comprises 14 residues. The V and J ends lost 3 bases and 5 bases respectively, with 13 bases between them.

The chain carries TRBV5-1 and TRBJ1-3; 7 bases agree with TRBD1. The germline V gene encodes CDR1 SGHRS and CDR2 YFSETQ. The CDR3 extends over 14 amino acids. After removal of 6 bases from V and 4 bases from J, the junction contained 7 bases not matched to a gene. The CDR3 loop reads CASTPDRVGNTIYF. In DNA, the CDR3 is TGCGCCAGCACTCCAGACAGGGTCGGAAACACCATATATTTT.

This rearrangement joins TRBV18 to TRBJ2-7; 13 positions match TRBD2. The CDR3 contains 15 residues. Trimming at V came to 5 bases and at J to 5 bases, leaving 6 bases not matched to a gene. Germline V gene lookup returns CDR1 KGHSH and CDR2 LQKENI. Here the CDR3 reads CASSSLGLAGDEQYF. In nucleotides, the CDR3 is TGTGCCAGCTCATCATTAGGACTAGCGGGGGACGAGCAGTACTTC.

In this sample, this clone turned up once. This chain connects TRBV6-5 to TRBJ1-5; weak D call: TRBD1 (5 bases). CDR1 and CDR2 (germline): MNHEY, SVGAGI. The germline V and J ends were trimmed by 5 bases and 7 bases, with 15 bases remaining between them. This CDR3 spans 14 amino acids. For the CDR3, the DNA is TGTGCCAGCAGTCCGTACAGGATCGGACAGCCCCAGCATTTT. It translates to CASSPYRIGQPQHF.

This clone has more than one count but fewer than ten. The gene calls are TRBV30 and TRBJ2-5; 9 bases are shared with TRBD1. CDR3 size: 13 residues. Germline V gene lookup returns CDR1 GTSNPN and CDR2 SVGIG (reference sequence). V lost 4 bases to trimming and J lost 6 bases; unmatched junction nucleotides: 6. The CDR3 sequence: CAWTTGGVQTQYF. In nucleotides, the CDR3 is TGTGCCTGGACAACAGGGGGCGTACAGACCCAGTACTTC.

The chain couples TRBV30 to TRBJ2-1, with a tentative D call TRBD2 (6 bases). CDR1 is GTSNPN, CDR2 SVGIG, per germline (reference sequence). The CDR3 runs 14 residues. Trimming left V 5 bases short and J 2 bases short, with 13 bases between. The CDR3 is CAWVDSGPYNEQFF. CDR3 sequence (DNA): TGTGCCTGGGTAGATAGCGGACCCTACAATGAGCAGTTCTTC. Based on the CDR3 plus reference TRBV30 and TRBJ2-1, the full variable domain is SQTIHQWPATLVQPVGSPLSLECTVEGTSNPNLYWYRQAAGRGLQLLFYSVGIGQISSEVPQNLSASRPQDRQFILSSKKLLLSDSGFYLCAWVDSGPYNEQFFGPGTRLTVL.

CDR3 region: CASSKQGFGTDTQYF. CDR3 DNA sequence: TGTGCCAGCAGTAAACAGGGGTTCGGCACAGATACGCAGTATTTT. The chain is built from TRBV7-9 and TRBJ2-3; TRBD1 matches 7 bases. Germline lookup yields CDR1 SEHNR and CDR2 FQNEAQ (reference sequence). The CDR3 has 15 residues. V lost 6 bases to trimming and J lost 1 base; unmatched junction nucleotides: 7.

The V and J genes are TRBV7-9 and TRBJ2-4; 11 bases map to TRBD2. This CDR3 comprises 15 residues. Trimming cost V 5 bases and J 3 bases; bases outside gene matches: 3. Germline V lookup: CDR1 SEHNR, CDR2 FQNEAQ (reference sequence). The CDR3 loop is CASSLGLADKNIQYF. For the CDR3, the DNA is TGTGCCAGCAGCCTGGGACTAGCGGACAAAAACATTCAGTACTTC. The full variable domain, in which reference TRBV7-9 and TRBJ2-4 provide the parts outside the CDR3, is DTGVSQNPRHKITKRGQNVTFRCDPISEHNRLYWYRQTLGQGPEFLTYFQNEAQLEKSRLLSDRFSAERPKGSFSTLEIQRTEQGDSAMYLCASSLGLADKNIQYFGAGTRLSVL.

The V call is TRBV10-3, the J call TRBJ1-1; D call uncertain. The germline V gene has CDR1 ENHRY and CDR2 SYGVKD. Between the trimmed V and J ends, which lost 7 bases and 10 bases, there was a span of 22 bases. The CDR3 loop spans 14 amino acids. As DNA, the CDR3 is TGTGCCATCACGAGAGGTTCTGACCGGGAGGGAGCTTTCTTT. It specifies CAITRGSDREGAFF.

The chain combines TRBV7-8 with TRBJ2-3; TRBD2 is a possible D gene (5 bases). V gave up 6 bases and J gave up 8 bases, with 21 bases separating them. Germline lookup yields CDR1 SGHVS and CDR2 FQNEAQ. The CDR3 is 15 amino acids. The DNA of the CDR3 is TGTGCCAGCAGTGTTGATGAATTGCGGGTCGGTACGCAGTATTTT. Encoded protein: CASSVDELRVGTQYF.

V gene TRBV19 combines with J gene TRBJ1-1; no firm D call. The CDR3 consists of 16 residues. Germline V gives CDR1 LNHDA, CDR2 SQIVND (reference sequence). V was clipped by 5 bases and J by 1 base, with 17 bases between them. The CDR3 region is CASSPGFEIWNTEAFF. The CDR3 DNA sequence: TGTGCCAGTAGTCCGGGGTTCGAGATTTGGAACACTGAAGCTTTCTTT.

The V call is TRBV7-2, the J call TRBJ2-1; 7 bases match TRBD2. Trimming removed 0 bases from V and 10 bases from J; junction bases left unmatched: 9. Germline lookup yields CDR1 SGHTA and CDR2 FQGNSA. The CDR3 is 15 amino acids. The CDR3 sequence: CASSLAGGRGWEQFF. The CDR3 nucleotides are TGTGCCAGCAGCTTAGCGGGAGGGCGGGGATGGGAGCAGTTCTTC.

The chain couples TRBV7-9 to TRBJ2-1; D gene uncertain. V lost 1 base to trimming and J lost 4 bases, with 11 bases between them. CDR3 length: 15 residues. Germline V gene data show CDR1 as SEHNR and CDR2 as FQNEAQ (reference sequence). The CDR3 coding sequence is TGTGCCAGCAGCTTAGAACAGATCTTGTACAATGAGCAGTTCTTC. Translating gives CASSLEQILYNEQFF. Supplemented by reference TRBV7-9 and TRBJ2-1, the full variable domain reads DTGVSQNPRHKITKRGQNVTFRCDPISEHNRLYWYRQTLGQGPEFLTYFQNEAQLEKSRLLSDRFSAERPKGSFSTLEIQRTEQGDSAMYLCASSLEQILYNEQFFGPGTRLTVL.